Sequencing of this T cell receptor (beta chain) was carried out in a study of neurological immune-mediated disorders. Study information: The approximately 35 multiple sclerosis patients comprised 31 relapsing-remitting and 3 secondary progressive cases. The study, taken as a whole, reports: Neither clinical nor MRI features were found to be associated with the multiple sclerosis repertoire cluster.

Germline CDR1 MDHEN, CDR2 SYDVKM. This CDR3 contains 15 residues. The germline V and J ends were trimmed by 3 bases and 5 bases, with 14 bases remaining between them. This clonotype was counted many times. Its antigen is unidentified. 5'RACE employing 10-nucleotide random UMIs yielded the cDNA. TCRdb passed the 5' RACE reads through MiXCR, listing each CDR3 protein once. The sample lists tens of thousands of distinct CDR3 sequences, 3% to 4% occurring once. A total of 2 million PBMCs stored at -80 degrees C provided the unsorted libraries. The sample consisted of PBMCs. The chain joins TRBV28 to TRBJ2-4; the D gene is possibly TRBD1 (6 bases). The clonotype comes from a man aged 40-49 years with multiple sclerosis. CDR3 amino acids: CASSFINAGENIQYF. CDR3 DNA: TGTGCCAGCAGTTTTATCAACGCAGGGGAAAACATTCAGTACTTC.